These T cell receptor beta chains were read from a single sample in a study of blood T cell repertoires in COVID-19. Assay: immunoSEQ multiplex PCR; the TCRdb copy retains only in-frame clones and omits some. The table lists tens of thousands of clones, under 90% of them singletons. Sequencing used peripheral blood. The receptors stem from a woman aged 55-75 years with acute or convalescent COVID-19. Each CDR3 is given with its conserved first and last residue. The D gene is left open where the match is weak. A clone size is listed for some rows: how often the clone was seen (once, few, many), or a class if it is expanded.

D gene	clone size	V gene	CDR3 length	J gene	CDR3 DNA	CDR3 protein
.	.	TRBV25-1	13	TRBJ2-5	TGTGCCAGCAGTGACCCCAACCAAGAGACCCAGTACTTC	CASSDPNQETQYF
.	.	TRBV4-1	18	TRBJ2-2	TGCGCCAGCAGCCAAGCACCGACAGGAAGGGGACGCGTCGGGGAGCTGTTTTTT	CASSQAPTGRGRVGELFF
TRBD1	.	TRBV29-1	15	TRBJ1-2	TGCAGCGTTGAAGAACGGGGACAGAGGAACTATGGCTACACCTTC	CSVEERGQRNYGYTF
TRBD1	.	TRBV11-2	16	TRBJ1-1	TGTGCCAGCAGCTTAGCCCGAACGAACAGGGGTACTGAAGCTTTCTTT	CASSLARTNRGTEAFF
.	.	TRBV7-8	13	TRBJ1-2	TGTGCCAGCAGCTTCATTAGGGGGGGGCTACTCACCTTC	CASSFIRGGLLTF
.	.	TRBV12-3/TRBV12-4	11	TRBJ2-1	TGTGCCAGCAGACTATACAATGAGCAGTTCTTC	CASRLYNEQFF
TRBD2	.	TRBV4-1	17	TRBJ2-3	TGCGCCAGCAGCCAATCACCGGGACTAGCGGAGACAGATACGCAGTATTTT	CASSQSPGLAETDTQYF
TRBD1	.	TRBV10-3	17	TRBJ2-1	TGTGCCATCGGTACAACAGGGGGCGGCGGGTCCTACAATGAGCAGTTCTTC	CAIGTTGGGGSYNEQFF
TRBD2	few	TRBV28	18	TRBJ2-7	TGTGCCAGCAGTCCCGGGCTAGCGGGGGGCCTGAGTTCCTACGAGCAGTACTTC	CASSPGLAGGLSSYEQYF
.	.	TRBV7-6	12	TRBJ1-1	TGTGCCAGCAGCTCGTGGGGGCCTGAAGCTTTCTTT	CASSSWGPEAFF
TRBD1	.	TRBV28	14	TRBJ1-2	TGTGCCAGCAGTTTTTCCGACAGGGGGTATGGCTACACCTTC	CASSFSDRGYGYTF
TRBD1	.	TRBV2	14	TRBJ2-7	TGTGCCAGCATCCGGGACAGGGGAACCTACGAGCAGTACTTC	CASIRDRGTYEQYF
TRBD1	.	TRBV6-2/TRBV6-3	16	TRBJ2-7	TGTGCCAGCAGTTACTCGACGGGACAGGGAAGCGACGAGCAGTACTTC	CASSYSTGQGSDEQYF
.	.	TRBV27	16	TRBJ1-4	TGTGCCAGCGGCCGCGACTCGATACTGAATAATGAAAAACTGTTTTTT	CASGRDSILNNEKLFF
.	.	TRBV6-1	14	TRBJ1-2	TGTGCCAGCAGTGAAGTCGGGATCGACTATGGCTACACCTTC	CASSEVGIDYGYTF
.	.	TRBV29-1	14	TRBJ1-3	TGCAGCGCCTCGAACTCTTACTCTGGAAACACCATATATTTT	CSASNSYSGNTIYF
.	.	TRBV27	14	TRBJ2-3	TGTGCCAGCAGAGTCCCGGGACTCGGAGATACGCAGTATTTT	CASRVPGLGDTQYF
.	.	TRBV6-5	14	TRBJ1-4	TGTGCCAGCAGCGTAGGGGCGGCGAGTGAAAAACTGTTTTTT	CASSVGAASEKLFF
.	.	TRBV19	13	TRBJ1-1	TGTGCCAGTAGTCCCTTCCCCGGACAAAAGGAATTCTTT	CASSPFPGQKEFF
.	.	TRBV7-3	13	TRBJ2-5	TGTGCCAGCAGCTTTAGCAGACAAGAGACCCAGTACTTC	CASSFSRQETQYF
.	.	TRBV9	15	TRBJ2-2	TGTGCCAGCAGCCCTCAGGGGACGAACACCGGGGAGCTGTTTTTT	CASSPQGTNTGELFF
.	.	TRBV2	15	TRBJ1-1	TGTGCCAGCTTTACACAGGGCCTACTGAACACTGAAGCTTTCTTT	CASFTQGLLNTEAFF
.	.	TRBV7-2	15	TRBJ2-2	TGTGCCAGCAGCTTACTGGGACTCAACACCGGGGAGCTGTTTTTT	CASSLLGLNTGELFF